What follows is one T cell receptor beta chain and its context. The data were produced by immunoSEQ multiplex PCR, yet TCRdb's version contains in-frame clones alone and is incomplete. The sample consists of some 34,000 clones, 85% to 90% of them appearing once. Germline CDR1 SEHNR, CDR2 FQNEAQ (reference sequence). Trimming left V 5 bases short and J 0 bases short, with 13 bases between. The length of the CDR3 is 15 residues. This entry is derived from a study of blood T cell repertoires in COVID-19. Whole-study context: COVID-19 samples, acute and convalescent, were from the United States, Italy and Spain.

This receptor was taken from a human donor in a cohort sampled during active COVID-19. The chain recombines TRBV7-9 with TRBJ1-1; tentatively, D is TRBD1 (6 bases). The sequenced sample consisted of peripheral blood. The CDR3 loop is CASSTDSYLNTEAFF. The CDR3 DNA is TGTGCCAGCAGCACGGACAGCTACTTGAACACTGAAGCTTTCTTT.